This T cell receptor beta chain was observed in a study of blood T cell repertoires in COVID-19. Looking at the study overall: PBMCs, B-cell-depleted T cells, or T cells were the source of the cDNA or gDNA that made up the material.

The CDR3 sequence is 17 residues long. V lost 0 bases to trimming and J lost 0 bases; unmatched junction nucleotides: 8. In germline, CDR1 is GTSNPN, CDR2 SVGIG (reference sequence). Authors' data handling: Cell counts per sample came from amplifying reference gene primers. Assay used: immunoSEQ multiplex PCR; TCRdb lists only in-frame clones, some missing. Clone size and V and J calls were adopted from that table, with D and trimming inferred from the DNA. Of about 58,000 clones listed, about 85% are singletons. The clonotype was recovered from a man aged 40-55 years with active COVID-19. The source material was peripheral blood. This chain connects TRBV30 to TRBJ1-3, with 7 bases fitting TRBD1. CDR3 loop: CAWSVVRGSFSGNTIYF. The CDR3 DNA reads as TGTGCCTGGAGTGTAGTCAGGGGGTCCTTCTCTGGAAACACCATATATTTT.